One T cell receptor (beta chain) is described in this entry. The clone's antigen remains unknown. No base qualities exist here, and no much larger clone lies one base off it. The sample belongs to a study of shared clonotypes between healthy human individuals (dated by TCRdb to the early 2020s). In the study overall: The cohort included three men and a couple of women between 18 and 49 years of age. For each donor, CD4 naive and CD4 memory were each given three plates, CD8 naive was given two plates, and CD8 memory was given one plate. To estimate repertoire size and how much clonotypes are shared between individuals, the study performed deep sequencing of blood TCR repertoires from five healthy adults. To increase sequencing depth and limit assay-specific biases, TCR repertoire library preparation and sequencing were carried out by different laboratories using diverse techniques. Per donor, leukapheresis produced somewhere between about 0.85 and 8.9 billion PBMCs.

For the CD8 naive samples, CD45RO-negative cells were positively selected for CCR7, yielding a CD45RA+CCR7+ population from which TemRA cells were excluded. Donors were healthy HIV-negative adults with no recently reported acute infections or vaccinations. All donors were Caucasian adults living in Nashville, Tennessee, USA. Blood was obtained by leukapheresis, after which PBMCs were separated by Ficoll-Histopaque density gradient centrifugation and cryopreserved in liquid nitrogen vapor phase. Purity and quantity of every magnetically sorted T cell population were checked by analytical flow cytometry. Each sorted fraction had its genomic DNA isolated and then quantified by UV absorbance on a Nanodrop 2000c. TCR CDR3 regions were amplified from genomic DNA by multiplex PCR using the deep immunoSEQ assay. For each cell subset, the extracted genomic DNA was distributed evenly across all wells of several immunoSEQ 96-well plates, and each plate served as one replicate. For sorted subsets, each replicate PCR was loaded with 200 ng genomic DNA, equivalent to roughly 30,000 T cell genomes. The purified libraries were quantified using a Qubit 3.0 fluorometer, sized with a Bioanalyzer 2100, and then quantified again using the KAPA Library Quantification kit. Every immunoSEQ 96-well plate was sequenced on a dedicated single-read 150-cycle Illumina NextSeq 550 flow cell. The study's own analysis went as follows. Because only junctional sequences without quality scores were contained in the immunoSEQ output, filtering matching that applied to full-length reads could not be performed. Sequences were annotated with PyIR, a Python wrapper for IgBLAST v1.9, using IMGT germline references to assign V/J genes and CDR3. Any read was removed if the V/J assignment was weak (E-value above 1e-6), the CDR3 was missing, or the read contained stop codons, out-of-frame junctions, or ambiguous translated residues. A V3J clonotype was defined by an identical inferred V gene, J gene, and CDR3 amino acid sequence. Percentage overlap between repertoires was computed as shared unique clonotypes divided by the size of the smaller repertoire. Three approaches were used to assess repertoire richness: RTK rarefaction, the Chao1 estimator, and Recon v2.1 estimates of unobserved clonotypes. Generation probabilities were computed with OLGA for all TCRbeta clonotypes obtained by the gDNA method from four donors. Here the immuneACCESS table is served through TCRdb, limited to in-frame sequences with V and J called. Missing clones are a known gap in these copies; in checked studies unresolved V genes cover under half, and the rest lacks a known reason. V and J calls and clone size are as listed in that table; D and trimming were resolved from the DNA. Within this sample are about 750,000 clones, with more than 85% of them counted one time only. Clones ranked in the top ten supply more than 20% of the sample.

From the cysteine up to the phenylalanine, the CDR3 has a length of 17 residues. The kept DNA is CDR3 alone, 51 bases in frame from the first base. V is trimmed back by 2 bases and J by 2 bases, and the junction contains 12 bases that no gene match accounts for. The germline V gene (reference sequence) supplies CDR1 MNHEY and CDR2 SMNVEV. Study-wide findings and limitations: Naive subsets generally had larger estimated clonotype richness than memory subsets did. Incomplete sequencing was indicated by rarefaction of sorted-subset datasets, despite the large sequencing depth. Pairwise subsampling led to the expectation that sequencing depth would affect the degree of clonotype sharing among donors. Because the study included a small number of donors, the genetic and exposure-history diversity represented was limited. Higher generation probabilities were observed for clonotypes shared by all four sorted-subset donors than for non-shared clonotypes. Only blood was sampled, and tissue TCR repertoires likely differ from those in blood. Across four donors, about 5.2% of naive CD4, over 3% of naive CD8, 2.3% of memory CD4, and approximately 0.4% of memory CD8 clonotypes were shared.

Sequencing used naive CD8+ T cells sorted from blood. This specimen's cell subset or site label, per the study, means: CD45RA+CCR7+. Recombination connected TRBV27 to TRBJ2-7; 7 bases in the junction line up with TRBD2. This receptor was identified in a man aged 25 to 40 in good health. This receptor has the CDR3 CASSLSWMAGAAYEQYF. The base sequence is TGTGCCAGCAGTTTAAGTTGGATGGCGGGAGCGGCCTACGAGCAGTACTTC.